The sample holds a few counts of the clone carrying this TCR beta chain. Its target is unknown. This sample stems from a study of CD8+ T cells in alopecia areata. The study, taken as a whole, reports: A great number of expanded lesional clones endured in scalp and blood during tofacitinib. Sharing of TCR sequences between patients (possibly for HLA-related reasons) was less clear than in mice. For patients receiving tofacitinib, scalp clonality and expanded CD8+ clones among the top 100 significantly decreased.

CDR1 and CDR2 (germline): SGHRS, YFSETQ. Between the trimmed V and J ends, which lost 0 bases and 5 bases, there was a span of 3 bases. CDR3 length: 12 amino acids. Reverse transcription of extracted RNA yielded cDNA, which provided the sequencing template. Only in-frame clones appear in the TCRdb table, and some are missing; sequencing was by immunoSEQ multiplex PCR. The sample lists hundreds of thousands of clones, approximately 65% seen once, with 0.95% to 1.5% in the top ten. Documented treatment: oral pan-JAK inhibitor, 5-10 mg twice daily. Alopecia areata patients provided lesional scalp punch biopsies and peripheral blood.

This sample comprised CD4+ T cells sorted from blood, obtained between weeks 44 and 45, from a patient treated with tofacitinib. V and J are TRBV5-1 and TRBJ2-1, with D uncertain. The TCR sequence derives from a human donor with alopecia areata. The CDR3 here is CASSLDHNEQFF. The CDR3 nucleotides read TGCGCCAGCAGCTTGGACCACAATGAGCAGTTCTTC.